This T cell receptor (beta chain) was recovered during a study of T-cell memory formation after mild COVID-19. A 5'RACE reaction primed in the constant segment made cDNA libraries of TCR alpha and TCR beta, and these carried sample barcodes and UMIs. TCRdb passed the 5' RACE reads through MiXCR, listing each CDR3 protein once. The sample has hundreds of thousands of distinct CDR3 sequences, 15% to 20% seen once. Sample: PBMCs or a T cell subset sorted from them (not recorded which). The TCR comes from a young man who had mild COVID-19 (a few samples of this study predate the infection). Cell type and time point are not known.

The CDR3 spells CASSLVSVDTQYF. CDR3 sequence (DNA): TGTGCCAGCAGCTTGGTGTCGGTTGATACGCAGTATTTT. The chain recombines TRBV5-6 with TRBJ2-3; the D is unclear. The V end lost 0 bases, the J end lost 6 bases, and 8 bases lay between the germline ends. Germline V gives CDR1 SGHDT, CDR2 YYEEEE. The CDR3 contains 13 residues.